A selection of T cell receptor beta chains follows, all from one sample in a study of T cell responses to AZD1222 COVID-19 vaccine. The repertoire was sequenced with immunoSEQ multiplex PCR; TCRdb's copy has only in-frame clones and lacks some. The sample lists 120,000 or so clones, about 90% occurring once. Sequencing was performed on peripheral blood, taken 28 days after the second AZD1222 dose. These receptors all come from an adult who received the AZD1222 COVID-19 vaccine. The CDR3 runs from the conserved cysteine through the conserved F or W. D genes are given only for firm matches. For some rows the clone size is stated as once, few or many, or as a class when expanded; others skip it.

CDR3nt | CDR3aa | d_gene | j_gene | v_gene | abundance
TGTGCCAGCAGCTCCCCGGACAGGTGGGGCGGCTACACCTTC | CASSSPDRWGGYTF | TRBD1 | TRBJ1-2 | TRBV7-8 | .
TGTGCCAGCAGTTACTACCTCTCAGGGGGACGAGGCTACACCTTC | CASSYYLSGGRGYTF | TRBD1 | TRBJ1-2 | TRBV6-5 | once
TGTGCCAGCAGCCAAGGGGGTGGGGTCGTGGCGGATGGCTACACCTTC | CASSQGGGVVADGYTF | . | TRBJ1-2 | TRBV4-2 | .
TGTGCCAGCAGCTCAAACTATGGCTACACCTTC | CASSSNYGYTF | . | TRBJ1-2 | TRBV28 | .
TGTGCCAGCAGCTTCCCCGGGACAGGGGCCTACGAGCAGTACTTC | CASSFPGTGAYEQYF | TRBD1 | TRBJ2-7 | TRBV5-4 | .
TGTGCCAGCGCCGATAATGGCTATGGCTACACCTTC | CASADNGYGYTF | . | TRBJ1-2 | TRBV7-9 | once
TGTGCCAGCAGCTTAATGTTTAGCGGGAGCTCCCAAGAGACCCAGTACTTC | CASSLMFSGSSQETQYF | TRBD2 | TRBJ2-5 | TRBV5-4 | .
TGTGCCAGCAGAAGGGACCGGGCCACCGGGGAGCTGTTTTTT | CASRRDRATGELFF | . | TRBJ2-2 | TRBV6-4 | .
TGTGCCCGATCAGGTTACAATGAGCAGTTCTTC | CARSGYNEQFF | . | TRBJ2-1 | TRBV30 | once
TGTGCCAGCTCACCGTCCCCCTTTACTTATGGGGGCGAGGACAATCAGCCCCAGCATTTT | CASSPSPFTYGGEDNQPQHF | . | TRBJ1-5 | TRBV18 | .
TGTGCCAGCACCCTACAGGGGGGCACTGAAGCTTTCTTT | CASTLQGGTEAFF | TRBD1 | TRBJ1-1 | TRBV3-1/TRBV3-2 | .
TGTGCCAGCAGCCTAGCAGGGGCTTCCTCCTATAATTCACCCCTCCACTTT | CASSLAGASSYNSPLHF | . | TRBJ1-6 | TRBV5-4 | .
TGTGCCAGTAGTCTTTCGACGGGTGGTGGTAGAGAGACCCAGTACTTC | CASSLSTGGGRETQYF | . | TRBJ2-5 | TRBV19 | .
TGTGCCAGCAGCTTCAGGACAGGGCTGACTGAAGCTTTCTTT | CASSFRTGLTEAFF | TRBD1 | TRBJ1-1 | TRBV5-4 | .
TGTGCCAGCAGCCAAGGACCGGGACTAGCGGTCAATGAGCAGTTCTTC | CASSQGPGLAVNEQFF | TRBD2 | TRBJ2-1 | TRBV3-1/TRBV3-2 | .
TGTGCCAGCAGCCCCGACAGGCGCACTGAAGCTTTCTTT | CASSPDRRTEAFF | . | TRBJ1-1 | TRBV12-3/TRBV12-4 | .
TGTGCCAGCAGTATCCGGGGGGCCCAGGGCTATGGCTACACCTTC | CASSIRGAQGYGYTF | . | TRBJ1-2 | TRBV27 | .
TGTGCCAGCAGTTTAGAGGGGGACGAGCAGTACTTC | CASSLEGDEQYF | . | TRBJ2-7 | TRBV27 | once
TGTGCCAGCAGTCCTTCACAGGGTCCCGGAGCTAACTATGGCTACACCTTC | CASSPSQGPGANYGYTF | . | TRBJ1-2 | TRBV6-6 | .
TGTGCCAGTAGTTTTACCGGGGGCAGTGGCGGCTACACCTTC | CASSFTGGSGGYTF | . | TRBJ1-2 | TRBV19 | few
TGCGCCAGCAGCTTTGAGGGAAACACCATATATTTT | CASSFEGNTIYF | . | TRBJ1-3 | TRBV5-1 | .
TGTGCCAGTAGTTTTCTTAGAAACACCGGGGAGCTGTTTTTT | CASSFLRNTGELFF | . | TRBJ2-2 | TRBV19 | .
TGTGCCAGCAGTTTATCGACAGGGGGTGAGCAGTTCTTC | CASSLSTGGEQFF | TRBD1 | TRBJ2-1 | TRBV27 | .
TGCGCCAGCAGCTTTTCACCGGCCCTCTATGGCTACACCTTC | CASSFSPALYGYTF | . | TRBJ1-2 | TRBV5-1 | .
TGTGCCAGCAGTCTACCGACAGGGAACACTGAAGCTTTCTTT | CASSLPTGNTEAFF | . | TRBJ1-1 | TRBV28 | .
TGTGCCAGCAGCTTAGCACTGGGCTACTATGGCTACACCTTC | CASSLALGYYGYTF | . | TRBJ1-2 | TRBV7-9 | .
TGTGCCAGCAGCCCCGGGTTATGGGTTCTGCAGTTCTTC | CASSPGLWVLQFF | . | TRBJ2-1 | TRBV6-5 | .
TGTGCCAGTAGCCGTACAGGGGGGGCCACTGAAGCTTTCTTT | CASSRTGGATEAFF | TRBD1 | TRBJ1-1 | TRBV19 | .
TGTGCCAGCAGTTCGGGACAGGGTTTCCCCCAGCATTTT | CASSSGQGFPQHF | TRBD1 | TRBJ1-5 | TRBV12-3/TRBV12-4 | .
TGTGCCAGCAGTCCCCGTGTCAGCGGCGACTATGGCTACACCTTC | CASSPRVSGDYGYTF | . | TRBJ1-2 | TRBV6-6 | .
TGTGCCAGCAGCCCCAGCGAAGCTTTCTTT | CASSPSEAFF | . | TRBJ1-1 | TRBV12-3/TRBV12-4 | .
TGTGCCAGCAGTGCGGGACAGGACACCGGGGAGCTGTTTTTT | CASSAGQDTGELFF | TRBD1 | TRBJ2-2 | TRBV6-4 | .
TGTGCCAGCAGCCAGAGGGAGGGGGGGGGCCAGCCCCAGCATTTT | CASSQREGGGQPQHF | . | TRBJ1-5 | TRBV4-2 | .
TGTGCCAGTTCATCGGGTGGGGACAGGGGTCCCCACGAGCAGTACTTC | CASSSGGDRGPHEQYF | TRBD1 | TRBJ2-7 | TRBV19 | .
TGTGCCAGCAGCCCCGACACTAGTAATCAGCCCCAGCATTTT | CASSPDTSNQPQHF | . | TRBJ1-5 | TRBV5-5 | few
TGTGCCAGCAGCCAAGACAGGAGACTTACGATATACAATGAGCAGTTCTTC | CASSQDRRLTIYNEQFF | . | TRBJ2-1 | TRBV3-1/TRBV3-2 | .
TGCGCCAGCACCATACAGGGGAACAATGAGCAGTTCTTC | CASTIQGNNEQFF | TRBD1 | TRBJ2-1 | TRBV5-1 | .
TGTGCCAGCAGCCAAGGAAACACCATATATTTT | CASSQGNTIYF | . | TRBJ1-3 | TRBV3-1/TRBV3-2 | .
TGTGCCAGCAGACGGACAGGGGCGAACACCGGGGAGCTGTTTTTT | CASRRTGANTGELFF | TRBD1 | TRBJ2-2 | TRBV6-5 | many
TGTGCCAGCAGCTCCAACAGGGTGGGCTATGGCTACACCTTC | CASSSNRVGYGYTF | . | TRBJ1-2 | TRBV9 | once
TGTGCCAGCAGTCTCAGGGGGACTTCAAATGAAAAACTGTTTTTT | CASSLRGTSNEKLFF | TRBD1 | TRBJ1-4 | TRBV28 | few
TGTGCCAGCTCCCCTGGGGCAGAACGGAGCGGGGAGCTGTTTTTT | CASSPGAERSGELFF | . | TRBJ2-2 | TRBV9 | .
TGTGCCAGCAGTCTTATCTCTGGGGCCAACGTCCTGACTTTC | CASSLISGANVLTF | . | TRBJ2-6 | TRBV27 | .
TGTGCCAGCAGTTTAACTAGCGGGATCACGCAGTATTTT | CASSLTSGITQYF | TRBD2 | TRBJ2-3 | TRBV28 | .
TGCGCCAGCAGTACCGGGGGCGCGGGCACTGAAGCTTTCTTT | CASSTGGAGTEAFF | . | TRBJ1-1 | TRBV10-1 | .
TGCGCCAGCAGTGACCCCGAAGTGCGCGGGGAGCTGTTTTTT | CASSDPEVRGELFF | . | TRBJ2-2 | TRBV10-1 | .
TGTGCCAGCAGTCGGACAGGGACTAACACCGGGGAGCTGTTTTTT | CASSRTGTNTGELFF | TRBD1 | TRBJ2-2 | TRBV6-5 | .
TGCGCCAGCAGGGAGGAGGGGGCCGGGGAGCTGTTTTTT | CASREEGAGELFF | . | TRBJ2-2 | TRBV5-1 | once
TGTGCCATCAACCTAGCGGGAGTGACAGATACGCAGTATTTT | CAINLAGVTDTQYF | TRBD2 | TRBJ2-3 | TRBV10-3 | .
TGTGCCAGCAGCTTAGGGACGGCTCGGGAGCAGTACTTC | CASSLGTAREQYF | . | TRBJ2-7 | TRBV7-2 | .
TGCAGCGTTGAAGACCGACAGGGGGCCCCGGGAGGTGGCTACACCTTC | CSVEDRQGAPGGGYTF | TRBD1 | TRBJ1-2 | TRBV29-1 | .
TGTGCCAGCAGTGACGGACAGGGGTACACAGATACGCAGTATTTT | CASSDGQGYTDTQYF | TRBD1 | TRBJ2-3 | TRBV6-1 | .
TGTGCCAGCGGGGGGGGGTTGGCTCCCCTCAATGAGCAGTTCTTC | CASGGGLAPLNEQFF | TRBD2 | TRBJ2-1 | TRBV27 | .
TGTGCCAGCAGTTACGGAGCGGGGAGCTCCTACGAGCAGTACTTC | CASSYGAGSSYEQYF | TRBD2 | TRBJ2-7 | TRBV6-5 | .
TGTGCCAGCTCATTTGGACTAGCGGGAGATGGGTTTGAGCAGTTCTTC | CASSFGLAGDGFEQFF | TRBD2 | TRBJ2-1 | TRBV18 | once
TGCGCCAGCAGTGAGTCGAGCGGGATCCCTAGCTCCTACAATGAGCAGTTCTTC | CASSESSGIPSSYNEQFF | TRBD2 | TRBJ2-1 | TRBV10-1 | once
TGTGCCAGCAGGGCGGGGACCGGGGAGCTGTTTTTT | CASRAGTGELFF | . | TRBJ2-2 | TRBV7-9 | .
TGCAGCGCTCAGACAGGGCCGGGGGAGACCCAGTACTTC | CSAQTGPGETQYF | TRBD1 | TRBJ2-5 | TRBV29-1 | .
TGTGCCAGCAGCTTAGACAGCTCCTACGAGCAGTACTTC | CASSLDSSYEQYF | . | TRBJ2-7 | TRBV7-9 | .